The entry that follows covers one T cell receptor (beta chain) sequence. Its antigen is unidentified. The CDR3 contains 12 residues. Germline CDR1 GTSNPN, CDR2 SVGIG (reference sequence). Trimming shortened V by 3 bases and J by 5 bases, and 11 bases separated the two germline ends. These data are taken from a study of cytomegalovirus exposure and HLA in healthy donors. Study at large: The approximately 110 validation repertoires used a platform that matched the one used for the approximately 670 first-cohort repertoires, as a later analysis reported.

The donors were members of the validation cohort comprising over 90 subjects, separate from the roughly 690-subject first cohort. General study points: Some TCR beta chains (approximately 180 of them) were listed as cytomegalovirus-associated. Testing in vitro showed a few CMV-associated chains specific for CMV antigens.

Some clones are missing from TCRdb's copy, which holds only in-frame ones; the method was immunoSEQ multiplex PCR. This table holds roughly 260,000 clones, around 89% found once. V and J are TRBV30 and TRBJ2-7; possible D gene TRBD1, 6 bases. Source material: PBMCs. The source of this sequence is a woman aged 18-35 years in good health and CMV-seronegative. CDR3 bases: TGTGCCTGGAGCTCAGGGGTTCACGAGCAGTACTTC. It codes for CAWSSGVHEQYF.